These 25 T cell receptor beta chains share one sample of origin, sequenced in a study of T cell repertoires in cytomegalovirus infection. A single record per CDR3 protein comes from TCRdb applying MiXCR to the reads. The table has around 190,000 distinct CDR3 sequences, approximately 14% seen once. The material sequenced was PBMCs. These receptors were obtained from a human donor in good health (CMV status not recorded). Some clones in this sample may be carry-over from other donors' samples.

In its sample, this clonotype was seen a few times. This may come from a read error, since a much larger clone is one base off. This rearrangement joins TRBV7-2 to TRBJ2-2; 8 bases line up with TRBD1. Germline lookup yields CDR1 SGHTA and CDR2 FQGNSA. This CDR3 contains 15 residues. CDR3 in DNA: TGTGCCAGCAGCTTACAGGGGGCGGGCACCGTGGAGCTGTTTTTT. Translating gives CASSLQGAGTVELFF.

This clonotype was counted between two and nine times. V is TRBV6-2 or TRBV6-3 and J is TRBJ2-5; D is undetermined. Germline lookup yields CDR1 MNHEY and CDR2 SVGEGT. This CDR3 has 11 residues. Trimming removed 6 bases at V and 8 bases at J, with 10 bases between. DNA for the CDR3: TGTGCCAGCAGCCCTGCCTCCACCCAGTACTTC. The encoded protein is CASSPASTQYF.

This clonotype has at least ten counts. The chain uses TRBV28 and TRBJ1-2; weak D call: TRBD1 (6 bases). V was cut by 5 bases and J by 6 bases, with 13 bases left in between. There are 13 residues in the CDR3. Germline V gives CDR1 MDHEN, CDR2 SYDVKM. CDR3 coding DNA: TGTGCCAGCAGTAAAGGCAGGGGAGATGGCTACACCTTC. The encoded protein is CASSKGRGDGYTF.

This clonotype was seen many times. The chain combines TRBV7-6 with TRBJ2-2, with D maybe TRBD1 (6 bases). The CDR3 is 15 amino acids. The germline CDR1 and CDR2 sequences are SGHVS and FNYEAQ. The germline V and J ends were trimmed by 3 bases and 7 bases, with 15 bases remaining between them. The CDR3 DNA is TGTGCCAGCAGCTTGAACAGGGTTCAAGGCGGGGAGCTGTTTTTT. The encoded protein is CASSLNRVQGGELFF.

The sample holds many counts of this clonotype. The chain recombines TRBV7-2 with TRBJ1-5; D is unclear. Trimming cost V 3 bases and J 4 bases, with 7 bases left between them. Germline CDR1 and CDR2: SGHTA and FQGNSA. This CDR3 has 13 residues. CDR3 bases: TGTGCCAGCAGCTTCGGACCGAATCAGCCCCAGCATTTT. Amino acid sequence: CASSFGPNQPQHF.

This clonotype was detected ten times or more. The chain joins TRBV7-9 to TRBJ1-1, with 10 nucleotides matching TRBD1. The V segment lost 8 bases and the J segment 4 bases; nucleotides outside the gene matches: 7. The CDR3 is made up of 14 amino acids. Germline V CDR1 and CDR2: SEHNR, FQNEAQ (reference sequence). The CDR3 protein is CASGGQGVSTEAFF. The CDR3 nucleotides read TGTGCCAGCGGCGGACAGGGGGTTAGCACTGAAGCTTTCTTT.

This clonotype was counted between two and nine times. This chain links TRBV3-1 with TRBJ1-6, with D perhaps matching TRBD1 (5 bases). Trimming cost V 5 bases and J 11 bases, with 22 bases left between them. The CDR3 is 16 residues long. CDR1 is LGHDT, CDR2 YNNKEL, per germline (reference sequence). The CDR3 region is CASSSELQGADPPLHF. The DNA of the CDR3 is TGTGCCAGCAGCAGCGAGCTACAAGGGGCCGACCCACCCCTCCACTTT.

At least ten counts were recorded for this clonotype. The rearrangement uses TRBV7-9 and TRBJ2-1; D gene uncertain. V gave up 0 bases and J gave up 0 bases, with 9 bases separating them. Germline CDR1 is SEHNR and CDR2 is FQNEAQ (reference sequence). CDR3 length equals 16 residues. The CDR3 sequence: CASSLARSPSYNEQFF. In DNA, the CDR3 is TGTGCCAGCAGCTTAGCTCGGTCCCCCTCCTACAATGAGCAGTTCTTC.

The chain links TRBV20-1 to TRBJ2-3; 7 bases are shared with TRBD2. CDR1 and CDR2 from the germline V gene are DFQATT and SNEGSKA (reference sequence). V was pared by 0 bases and J by 5 bases, with 8 bases of the junction left unmatched. The CDR3 spans 15 residues. In DNA, the CDR3 is TGCAGTGCTAGAGACCTAGCGGATCCTAGAGATACGCAGTATTTT. It codes for CSARDLADPRDTQYF.

This clonotype was detected many times. The chain combines TRBV7-9 with TRBJ2-3; 7 positions match TRBD2. Germline-derived CDR1 and CDR2 are SEHNR and FQNEAQ (reference sequence). The V and J ends lost 0 bases and 0 bases, in that order; junction bases with no gene match: 6. The CDR3 covers 17 residues. CDR3 bases: TGTGCCAGCAGCTTAGCCCCGCGGGGGACTAGCACAGATACGCAGTATTTT. This encodes CASSLAPRGTSTDTQYF.

This clonotype was counted at least ten times. The chain carries TRBV7-2 and TRBJ1-6; the D is unclear. Trimming cost V 0 bases and J 0 bases, with 12 bases left between them. The CDR3 is made up of 18 amino acids. Germline V CDR1 and CDR2: SGHTA, FQGNSA. This CDR3 is CASSLARVAISYNSPLHF. The CDR3 DNA sequence: TGTGCCAGCAGCTTAGCGCGGGTCGCAATCTCCTATAATTCACCCCTCCACTTT.

There are a few counts of this clonotype. The chain is built from TRBV6-2 or TRBV6-3 and TRBJ2-5, with a tentative D call TRBD2 (5 bases). V was trimmed by 8 bases and J by 4 bases, leaving 11 bases between them. This CDR3 is 12 amino acids long. The germline gives CDR1 MNHEY, CDR2 SVGEGT. CDR3 in amino acids: CASGLAGETQYF. The DNA of the CDR3 is TGTGCCAGCGGCCTAGCCGGAGAGACCCAGTACTTC.

This clonotype was recorded many times. This chain uses TRBV7-2 with TRBJ2-1; TRBD1 is a possible D gene (6 bases). Germline-derived CDR1 and CDR2 are SGHTA and FQGNSA. This CDR3 is 13 amino acids long. The V and J ends lost 8 bases and 0 bases respectively, with 8 bases between them. This chain's CDR3 is CASGTPSYNEQFF. CDR3 nucleotides: TGTGCCAGCGGGACACCCTCCTACAATGAGCAGTTCTTC. The full variable domain, in which reference TRBV7-2 and TRBJ2-1 provide the parts outside the CDR3, is GAGVSQSPSNKVTEKGKDVELRCDPISGHTALYWYRQSLGQGLEFLIYFQGNSAPDKSGLPSDRFSAERTGGSVSTLTIQRTQQEDSAVYLCASGTPSYNEQFFGPGTRLTVL.

In this sample, this clonotype turned up many times. The chain links TRBV25-1 to TRBJ1-6; D is uncertain. Trimming pared 5 bases from V and 5 bases from J, leaving 25 bases between. The CDR3 loop spans 19 amino acids. Germline CDR1 is MGHDK and CDR2 is SYGVNS. The CDR3 DNA is TGTGCCAGCAGTCCTTTATATTCCGACACGTTAGAGAATAATTCACCCCTCCACTTT. This translates into CASSPLYSDTLENNSPLHF.

This clonotype was counted many times. The rearrangement links TRBV11-2 to TRBJ1-1; no clear D. Trimming stripped 8 bases from V and 8 bases from J, with 15 bases between. Germline CDR1 SGHAT, CDR2 FQNNGV. The CDR3 runs to 12 residues. The CDR3 DNA sequence: TGTGCCAGCCGATACCGTAGCCTCGAAGCTTTCTTT. It specifies CASRYRSLEAFF.

This clonotype was picked up many times. The chain is built from TRBV7-3 and TRBJ2-5; 7 positions agree with TRBD2. The CDR3 loop spans 14 amino acids. The junction had 4 bases not matched to a gene; V was cut back by 0 bases and J by 6 bases. Per the germline V gene, CDR1 is SGHTA and CDR2 is FQGTGA. The CDR3 DNA sequence: TGTGCCAGCAGCTTAACGGGAGGGAGTAAGACCCAGTACTTC. Its translation: CASSLTGGSKTQYF.

This clonotype was observed a handful of times. CDR3 DNA: TGTGCCAGCAGACAACACAGGGATGGCTACACCTTC. It codes for CASRQHRDGYTF. The rearrangement uses TRBV7-8 and TRBJ1-2; perhaps TRBD1 as D (6 bases). The germline V and J ends were trimmed by 6 bases and 6 bases, with 11 bases remaining between them. Per germline, CDR1 SGHVS and CDR2 FQNEAQ. The CDR3 is 12 residues long.

This clonotype has more than one count but fewer than ten. The rearrangement joins TRBV9 to TRBJ2-3, with TRBD2 identical over 7 bases. V shed 3 bases and J 4 bases; nucleotides not matched to a gene: 11. The germline V gene encodes CDR1 SGDLS and CDR2 YYNGEE. CDR3 length equals 16 residues. The CDR3, as DNA: TGTGCCAGCAGCGCGGAAGCGGGAACGAACGCAGATACGCAGTATTTT. It specifies CASSAEAGTNADTQYF.

There are a few counts of this clonotype. The chain recombines TRBV11-1 with TRBJ2-7; 7 bases agree with TRBD1. CDR3 length: 15 residues. The ends lost 7 bases at V and 0 bases at J; junction bases unmatched: 9. Germline V CDR1 and CDR2: SGHAT, FQDESV (reference sequence). The CDR3 DNA reads as TGTGCCAGCAAACCTTTCGAGGGGGCCTCCTACGAGCAGTACTTC. Encoded protein: CASKPFEGASYEQYF.

This clonotype showed up just a few times. V gene TRBV12-5 combines with J gene TRBJ1-1, with D unresolved. V lost 1 base to trimming and J lost 7 bases, with 13 bases between them. CDR3 length equals 14 residues. CDR1 is LGHNT, CDR2 FRNRAP, per germline. The CDR3 DNA follows: TGTGCTAGTGGTTTGGAGCTTCCGGGAGGTGAAGCTTTCTTT. Translating gives CASGLELPGGEAFF.

This clonotype was observed at least ten times. The chain employs TRBV12-3 or TRBV12-4 and TRBJ1-1; D unresolved. The length of the CDR3 is 14 residues. Trimming stripped 6 bases from V and 0 bases from J, with 11 bases between. CDR3 sequence (DNA): TGTGCCAGCAGCCACTATACAGTGAACACTGAAGCTTTCTTT. Translation: CASSHYTVNTEAFF.

This clonotype was seen at least ten times. This sequence joins TRBV19 and TRBJ2-1, with D unresolved. The V end was cut by 8 bases, the J end by 4 bases, with 9 bases between. The length of the CDR3 is 12 residues. The V gene's germline CDR1 is LNHDA and CDR2 SQIVND (reference sequence). The CDR3, as DNA: TGTGCCAGTTTTTCCGGGTACAATGAGCAGTTCTTC. The encoded protein is CASFSGYNEQFF.

This clonotype was counted ten times or more. This chain connects TRBV7-8 to TRBJ2-1; TRBD1 or TRBD2 may be the D gene (5 bases each). Trimming left V 3 bases short and J 4 bases short, with 16 bases between. The CDR3 is made up of 16 amino acids. Germline CDR1 SGHVS, CDR2 FQNEAQ. The chain's CDR3 is CASSFYFRGEYNEQFF. The CDR3 coding sequence is TGTGCCAGCAGCTTTTACTTTCGGGGCGAATACAATGAGCAGTTCTTC. Looking up the rest from reference TRBV7-8 and TRBJ2-1 gives the full variable domain: GAGVSQSPRYKVAKRGQDVALRCDPISGHVSLFWYQQALGQGPEFLTYFQNEAQLDKSGLPSDRFFAERPEGSVSTLKIQRTQQEDSAVYLCASSFYFRGEYNEQFFGPGTRLTVL.

This clonotype came up a few times. This chain uses TRBV18 with TRBJ2-2, with TRBD1 as a possible D gene (6 bases). Trimming took 3 bases from V and 4 from J, leaving 12 bases between them. Germline CDR1 KGHSH, CDR2 LQKENI. The CDR3 is made up of 15 amino acids. The CDR3 reads CASSPPGHRTGELFF. CDR3 DNA: TGTGCCAGCTCACCGCCGGGACACCGCACCGGGGAGCTGTTTTTT. The complete variable domain, with remaining parts taken from reference TRBV18 and TRBJ2-2, reads NAGVMQNPRHLVRRRGQEARLRCSPMKGHSHVYWYRQLPEEGLKFMVYLQKENIIDESGMPKERFSAEFPKEGPSILRIQQVVRGDSAAYFCASSPPGHRTGELFFGEGSRLTVL.

This clonotype was detected only a few times. V gene TRBV29-1 combines with J gene TRBJ1-1; no definite D call. CDR1 and CDR2 from the germline V gene are SQVTM and ANQGSEA. This CDR3 has 12 amino acids. V was shortened by 4 bases and J by 1 base, with 7 bases between the two germline ends. The CDR3 coding sequence is TGCAGCGTTGGAGGTCAGAACACTGAAGCTTTCTTT. This translates into CSVGGQNTEAFF.